These T cell receptor beta chains were read from a single sample in a study of blood T cell repertoires in COVID-19. Sequenced by immunoSEQ multiplex PCR; TCRdb stores in-frame clones only, minus some. The sample has approximately 470,000 clones, approximately 86% seen once. Specimen: PBMCs or T cells enriched from blood (not recorded which). The receptors were sampled from a woman between 18 and 30 years old who had recovered from COVID-19. Each CDR3 is given with its conserved first and last residue. A D gene is named only where the DNA matches it firmly. Part of the rows lack a size; the others show once, few, many or a class for expanded clones.

v_gene,j_gene,d_gene,abundance,CDR3aa,CDR3nt
TRBV3-1/TRBV3-2,TRBJ1-6,TRBD1,.,CASSRVTGGWEARGPLHF,TGTGCCAGCAGCCGGGTGACAGGGGGCTGGGAAGCTCGAGGACCCCTCCACTTT
TRBV5-1,TRBJ2-7,.,.,CASSLGGPNSYEQYF,TGCGCCAGCAGCCTTGGGGGCCCTAACTCCTACGAGCAGTACTTC
TRBV10-2,TRBJ1-1,.,.,CASSAGGMATEAFF,TGCGCCAGCAGTGCGGGGGGTATGGCCACTGAAGCTTTCTTT
TRBV21-1,TRBJ1-2,.,.,CASSKEGGPNYGYTF,TGTGCCAGCAGCAAAGAGGGAGGGCCCAACTATGGCTACACCTTC
TRBV2,TRBJ1-2,.,.,CASSDQGDLNYGYTF,TGTGCCAGCAGTGATCAAGGAGACCTTAACTATGGCTACACCTTC
TRBV2,TRBJ1-2,.,.,CANNDGTNYGYTF,TGTGCCAACAACGACGGGACTAACTATGGCTACACCTTC
TRBV3-1/TRBV3-2,TRBJ1-2,TRBD1,.,CASSQLTTGVDGYTF,TGTGCCAGCAGCCAACTAACTACAGGGGTTGATGGCTACACCTTC
TRBV18,TRBJ2-7,TRBD1,.,CASSPGQGTRSSYEQYF,TGTGCCAGCTCACCGGGACAGGGGACCAGATCCTCCTACGAGCAGTACTTC
TRBV29-1,TRBJ1-4,TRBD1,.,CSVNRGEKLFF,TGCAGCGTTAACAGGGGAGAAAAACTGTTTTTT
TRBV20-1,TRBJ1-2,.,.,CSASPNTGKDYGYTF,TGCAGTGCTAGTCCAAATACAGGGAAGGACTATGGCTACACCTTC
TRBV3-1/TRBV3-2,TRBJ1-5,.,.,CASSQDSVGGPQHF,TGTGCCAGCAGCCAAGATTCGGTCGGGGGGCCCCAGCATTTT
TRBV5-1,TRBJ2-1,.,once,CASSLVQGLFNEQFF,TGCGCCAGCAGCTTGGTACAGGGACTATTCAATGAGCAGTTCTTC
TRBV30,TRBJ1-5,.,.,CAWSVPGPHNQPQHF,TGTGCCTGGAGTGTACCGGGTCCTCACAATCAGCCCCAGCATTTT
TRBV5-4,TRBJ1-1,TRBD1,.,CASSLGTGRAVNTEAFF,TGTGCCAGCAGCTTGGGGACAGGGCGCGCCGTGAACACTGAAGCTTTCTTT
TRBV5-1,TRBJ1-1,TRBD1,.,CASSSGGQGAAEAFF,TGCGCCAGCAGCTCAGGGGGACAGGGGGCCGCTGAAGCTTTCTTT
TRBV2,TRBJ2-5,.,.,CASSGTLAETQYF,TGTGCCAGCAGTGGGACACTAGCAGAGACCCAGTACTTC
TRBV19,TRBJ1-1,TRBD1,.,CASSPRGLGEAFF,TGTGCCAGTAGTCCCAGGGGGCTAGGTGAAGCTTTCTTT
TRBV20-1,TRBJ2-1,TRBD2,.,CSASSPTSGDYNEQFF,TGCAGTGCTAGTTCGCCGACTAGCGGGGACTACAATGAGCAGTTCTTC
TRBV15,TRBJ2-5,TRBD1,once,CATSSLRTGVWETQYF,TGTGCCACCAGCAGCCTAAGGACAGGGGTCTGGGAGACCCAGTACTTC
TRBV29-1,TRBJ1-1,.,.,CSVEGLLNTEAFF,TGCAGCGTTGAGGGACTTTTGAACACTGAAGCTTTCTTT
TRBV4-2,TRBJ2-2,TRBD2,once,CASSQDGGKRGGRTGELFF,TGTGCCAGCAGCCAAGATGGTGGCAAGCGGGGGGGTCGCACCGGGGAGCTGTTTTTT
TRBV5-1,TRBJ2-2,.,.,CASSLGRTANTGELFF,TGCGCCAGCAGCTTGGGACGGACAGCGAACACCGGGGAGCTGTTTTTT
TRBV29-1,TRBJ2-6,.,.,CSVYPAGANVLTF,TGCAGCGTCTATCCTGCTGGGGCCAACGTCCTGACTTTC
TRBV7-8,TRBJ2-2,.,.,CASSPGTLNTGELFF,TGTGCCAGCAGCCCCGGGACTTTGAACACCGGGGAGCTGTTTTTT
TRBV27,TRBJ2-2,TRBD1,.,CASSLSGAGGNIGELFF,TGTGCCAGCAGTTTATCAGGTGCAGGGGGAAATATCGGGGAGCTGTTTTTT
TRBV30,TRBJ2-2,.,.,CAWTGDLNGELFF,TGTGCCTGGACAGGGGATTTGAACGGGGAGCTGTTTTTT
TRBV19,TRBJ1-5,.,.,CASSIEGYQPQHF,TGTGCCAGTAGTATCGAGGGATATCAGCCCCAGCATTTT